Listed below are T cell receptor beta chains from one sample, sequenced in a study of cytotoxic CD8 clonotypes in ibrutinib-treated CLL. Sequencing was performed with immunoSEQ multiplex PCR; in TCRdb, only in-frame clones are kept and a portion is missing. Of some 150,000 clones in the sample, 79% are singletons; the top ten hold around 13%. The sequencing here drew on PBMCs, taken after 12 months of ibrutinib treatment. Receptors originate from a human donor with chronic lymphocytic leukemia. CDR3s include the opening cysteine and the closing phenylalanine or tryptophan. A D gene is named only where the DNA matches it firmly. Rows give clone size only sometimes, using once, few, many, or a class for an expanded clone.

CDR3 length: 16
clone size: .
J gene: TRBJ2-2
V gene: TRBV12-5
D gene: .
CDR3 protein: CASGFFGGAETGELFF
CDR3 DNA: TGTGCTAGTGGTTTCTTTGGAGGGGCCGAGACCGGGGAGCTGTTTTTT

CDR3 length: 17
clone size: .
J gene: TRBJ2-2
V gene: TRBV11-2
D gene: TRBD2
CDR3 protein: CASSLSWTSGRSGELFF
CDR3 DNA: TGTGCCAGCAGCTTAAGTTGGACTAGCGGGAGATCCGGGGAGCTGTTTTTT

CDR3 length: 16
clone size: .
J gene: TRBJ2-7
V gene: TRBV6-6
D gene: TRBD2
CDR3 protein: CASSYTPAGVTLEQYF
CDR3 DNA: TGTGCCAGCAGTTACACCCCAGCGGGAGTCACCCTCGAGCAGTACTTC

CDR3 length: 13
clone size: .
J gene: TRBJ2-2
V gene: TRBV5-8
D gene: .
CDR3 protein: CASSPALRGELFF
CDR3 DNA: TGTGCCAGCAGCCCCGCTCTCCGCGGGGAGCTGTTTTTT

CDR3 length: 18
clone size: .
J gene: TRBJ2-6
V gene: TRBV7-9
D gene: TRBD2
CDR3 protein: CASSFSGRPFSGANVLTF
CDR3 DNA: TGTGCCAGCAGCTTTAGCGGGAGGCCCTTCTCTGGGGCCAACGTCCTGACTTTC

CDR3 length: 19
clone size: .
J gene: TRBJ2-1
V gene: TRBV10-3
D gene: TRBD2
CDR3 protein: CAISDPPGLAGVSYNEQFF
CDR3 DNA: TGTGCCATCAGTGACCCCCCAGGACTAGCGGGAGTCTCCTACAATGAGCAGTTCTTC

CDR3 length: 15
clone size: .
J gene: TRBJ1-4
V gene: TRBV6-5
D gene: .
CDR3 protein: CASRPPGQVNEKLFF
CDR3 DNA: TGTGCCAGCAGACCGCCGGGACAAGTTAATGAAAAACTGTTTTTT

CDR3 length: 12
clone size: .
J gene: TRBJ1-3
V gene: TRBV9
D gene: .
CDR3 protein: CASSVDGNTIYF
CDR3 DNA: TGTGCCAGCAGCGTAGACGGAAACACCATATATTTT

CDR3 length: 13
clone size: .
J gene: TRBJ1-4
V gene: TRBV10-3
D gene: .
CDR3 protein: CAISGTQREKLFF
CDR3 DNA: TGTGCCATCAGTGGGACTCAGAGGGAAAAACTGTTTTTT

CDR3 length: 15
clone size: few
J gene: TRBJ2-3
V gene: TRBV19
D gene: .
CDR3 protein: CASSIFGSGTDTQYF
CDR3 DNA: TGTGCCAGTAGTATCTTCGGGAGCGGGACAGATACGCAGTATTTT

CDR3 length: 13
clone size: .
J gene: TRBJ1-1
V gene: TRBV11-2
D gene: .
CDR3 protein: CASSFEGLFEAFF
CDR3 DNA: TGTGCCAGCAGCTTTGAGGGACTGTTTGAAGCTTTCTTT

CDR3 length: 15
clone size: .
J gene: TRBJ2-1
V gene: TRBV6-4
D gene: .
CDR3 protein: CASSVSGSSYNEQFF
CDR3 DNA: TGTGCCAGCAGTGTTTCGGGAAGCTCCTACAATGAGCAGTTCTTC

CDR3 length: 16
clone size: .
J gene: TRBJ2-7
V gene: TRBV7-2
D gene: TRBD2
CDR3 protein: CASTLRTSGSSYEQYF
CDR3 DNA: TGTGCCAGCACCCTAAGGACTAGCGGAAGCTCCTACGAGCAGTACTTC

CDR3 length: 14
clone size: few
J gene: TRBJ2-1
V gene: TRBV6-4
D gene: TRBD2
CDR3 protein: CASSDGAGGIEQFF
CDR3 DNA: TGTGCCAGCAGTGACGGGGCGGGAGGGATTGAGCAGTTCTTC

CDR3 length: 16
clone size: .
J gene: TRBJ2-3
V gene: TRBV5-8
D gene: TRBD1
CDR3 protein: CASSLATGAKADTQYF
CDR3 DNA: TGTGCCAGCAGCTTGGCTACAGGGGCAAAGGCAGATACGCAGTATTTT

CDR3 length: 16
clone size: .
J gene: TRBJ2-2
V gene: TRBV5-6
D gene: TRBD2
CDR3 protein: CASSLLLARNTGELFF
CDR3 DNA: TGTGCCAGCAGCTTGCTACTAGCGCGGAACACCGGGGAGCTGTTTTTT

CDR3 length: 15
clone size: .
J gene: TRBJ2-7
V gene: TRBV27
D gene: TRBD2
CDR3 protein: CASSFPGLAHYEQYF
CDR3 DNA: TGTGCCAGCAGTTTTCCGGGACTAGCCCACTACGAGCAGTACTTC

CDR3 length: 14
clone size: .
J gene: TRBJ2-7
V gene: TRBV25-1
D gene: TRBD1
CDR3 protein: CASSGTGSSYEQYF
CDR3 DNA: TGTGCCAGCAGTGGGACAGGGAGTTCCTACGAGCAGTACTTC

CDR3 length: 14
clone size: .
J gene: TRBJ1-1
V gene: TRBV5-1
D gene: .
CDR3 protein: CASSLSSQNTEAFF
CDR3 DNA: TGCGCCAGCAGCTTGTCTTCACAGAACACTGAAGCTTTCTTT

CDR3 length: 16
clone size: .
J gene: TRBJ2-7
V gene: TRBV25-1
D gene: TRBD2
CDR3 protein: CASSESWGGLEHEQYF
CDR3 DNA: TGTGCCAGCAGTGAGTCTTGGGGAGGGCTCGAACACGAGCAGTACTTC

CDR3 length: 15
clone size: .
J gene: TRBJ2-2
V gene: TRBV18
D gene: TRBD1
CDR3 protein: CASSQAGTGAGELFF
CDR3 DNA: TGTGCCAGCTCACAAGCCGGGACAGGGGCCGGGGAGCTGTTTTTT

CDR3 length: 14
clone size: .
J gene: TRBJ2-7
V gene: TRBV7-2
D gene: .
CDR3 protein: CASSLFRDTYEQYF
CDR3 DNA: TGTGCCAGCAGCTTATTCCGGGACACCTACGAGCAGTACTTC

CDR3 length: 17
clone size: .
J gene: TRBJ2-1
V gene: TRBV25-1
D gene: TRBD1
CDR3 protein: CASSDSQGARPYNEQFF
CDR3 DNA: TGTGCCAGCAGTGATTCCCAGGGGGCACGGCCCTACAATGAGCAGTTCTTC

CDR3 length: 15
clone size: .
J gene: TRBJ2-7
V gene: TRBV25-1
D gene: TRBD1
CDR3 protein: CASSEDREIGDEQYF
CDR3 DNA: TGTGCCAGCAGTGAGGACAGGGAAATAGGGGACGAGCAGTACTTC

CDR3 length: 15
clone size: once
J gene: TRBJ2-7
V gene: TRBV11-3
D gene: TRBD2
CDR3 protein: CASSLATAGGGEQYF
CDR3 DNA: TGTGCCAGCAGCTTAGCGACGGCGGGAGGGGGCGAGCAGTACTTC

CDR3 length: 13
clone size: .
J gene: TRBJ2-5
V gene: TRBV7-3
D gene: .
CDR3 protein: CASSSLIGETQYF
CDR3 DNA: TGTGCCAGCAGCTCCCTTATAGGGGAGACCCAGTACTTC

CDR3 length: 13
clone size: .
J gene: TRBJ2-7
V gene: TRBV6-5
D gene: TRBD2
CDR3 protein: CASGTSGYYEQYF
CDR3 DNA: TGTGCCAGCGGGACTAGCGGGTACTACGAGCAGTACTTC

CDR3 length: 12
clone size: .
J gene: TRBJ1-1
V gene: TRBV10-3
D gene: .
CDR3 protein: CAIGQANTEAFF
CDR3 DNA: TGTGCCATCGGACAAGCGAACACTGAAGCTTTCTTT

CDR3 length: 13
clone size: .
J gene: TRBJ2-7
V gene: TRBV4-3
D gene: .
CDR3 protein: CASSQETRWEQYF
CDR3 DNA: TGCGCCAGCAGCCAAGAAACTAGGTGGGAGCAGTACTTC

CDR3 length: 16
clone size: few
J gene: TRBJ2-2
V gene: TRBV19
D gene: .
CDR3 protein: CASSILGTGNTGELFF
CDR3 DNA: TGTGCCAGTAGTATACTCGGGACTGGGAACACCGGGGAGCTGTTTTTT

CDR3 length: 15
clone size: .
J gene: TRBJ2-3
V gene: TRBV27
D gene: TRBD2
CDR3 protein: CASKTGTSGEDTQYF
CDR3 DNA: TGTGCCAGCAAAACCGGGACTAGCGGGGAGGATACGCAGTATTTT

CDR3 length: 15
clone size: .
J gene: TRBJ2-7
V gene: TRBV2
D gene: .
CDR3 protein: CASSEYRDGTSEQYF
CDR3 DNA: TGTGCCAGCAGTGAATACCGGGACGGTACCTCCGAGCAGTACTTC

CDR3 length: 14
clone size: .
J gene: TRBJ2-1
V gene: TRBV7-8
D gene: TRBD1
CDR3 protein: CASSRTGGYNEQFF
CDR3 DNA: TGTGCCAGCAGCCGAACAGGGGGCTACAATGAGCAGTTCTTC

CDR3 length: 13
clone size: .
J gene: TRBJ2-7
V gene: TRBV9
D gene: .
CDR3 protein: CASSVDPPGEQYF
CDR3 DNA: TGTGCCAGCAGCGTAGATCCTCCTGGCGAGCAGTACTTC

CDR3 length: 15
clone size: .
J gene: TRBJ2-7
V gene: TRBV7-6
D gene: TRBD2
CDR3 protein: CASSLVSGRAYEQYF
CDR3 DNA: TGTGCCAGCAGCTTAGTTAGCGGGAGGGCCTACGAGCAGTACTTC

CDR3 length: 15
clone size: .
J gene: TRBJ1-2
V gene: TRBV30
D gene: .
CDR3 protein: CACTIQGAPLYGYTF
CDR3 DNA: TGTGCCTGCACAATTCAGGGAGCCCCTCTATATGGCTACACCTTC

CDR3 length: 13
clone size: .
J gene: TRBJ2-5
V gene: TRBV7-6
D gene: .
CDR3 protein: CASSLARIETQYF
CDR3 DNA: TGTGCCAGCAGCTTAGCGCGGATAGAGACCCAGTACTTC

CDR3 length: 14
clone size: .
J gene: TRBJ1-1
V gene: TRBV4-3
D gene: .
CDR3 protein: CASSQDRGWSEAFF
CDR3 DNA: TGCGCCAGCAGCCAAGATAGGGGGTGGTCTGAAGCTTTCTTT

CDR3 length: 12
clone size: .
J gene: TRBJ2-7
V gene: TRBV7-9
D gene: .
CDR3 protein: CASSRDTHEQYF
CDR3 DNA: TGTGCCAGCAGCAGAGACACCCACGAGCAGTACTTC

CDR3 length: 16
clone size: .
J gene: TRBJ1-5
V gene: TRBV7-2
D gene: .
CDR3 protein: CASSSSGGLGNQPQHF
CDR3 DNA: TGTGCCAGCAGCTCAAGTGGGGGGCTCGGCAATCAGCCCCAGCATTTT

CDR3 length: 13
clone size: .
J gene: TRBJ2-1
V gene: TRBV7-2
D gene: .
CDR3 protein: CASSFFLLNEQFF
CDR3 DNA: TGTGCCAGCAGCTTTTTTCTCCTGAATGAGCAGTTCTTC

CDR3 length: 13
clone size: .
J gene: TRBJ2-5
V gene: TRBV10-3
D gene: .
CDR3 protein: CAISRSPAETQYF
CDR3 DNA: TGTGCCATCTCCCGGAGTCCAGCGGAGACCCAGTACTTC

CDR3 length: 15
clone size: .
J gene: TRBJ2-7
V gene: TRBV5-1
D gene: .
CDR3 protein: CASSLGGVAAYEQYF
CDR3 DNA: TGCGCCAGCAGCTTGGGGGGCGTGGCGGCGTACGAGCAGTACTTC

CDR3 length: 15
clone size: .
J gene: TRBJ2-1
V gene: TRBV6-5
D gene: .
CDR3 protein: CASSSSQPPGNEQFF
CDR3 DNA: TGTGCCAGCAGTTCTAGCCAGCCCCCCGGCAATGAGCAGTTCTTC

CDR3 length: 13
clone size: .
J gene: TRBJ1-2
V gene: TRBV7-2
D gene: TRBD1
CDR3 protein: CASSSRRTGDYTF
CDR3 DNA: TGTGCCAGCAGCTCAAGGAGGACAGGGGACTACACCTTC

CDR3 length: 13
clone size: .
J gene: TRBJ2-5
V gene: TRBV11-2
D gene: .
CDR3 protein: CASATGPRETQYF
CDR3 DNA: TGTGCCAGTGCCACGGGGCCTAGAGAGACCCAGTACTTC

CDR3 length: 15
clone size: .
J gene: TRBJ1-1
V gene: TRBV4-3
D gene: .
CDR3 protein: CASSQDTRTNPEAFF
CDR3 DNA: TGCGCCAGCAGCCAAGATACTAGGACAAACCCTGAAGCTTTCTTT

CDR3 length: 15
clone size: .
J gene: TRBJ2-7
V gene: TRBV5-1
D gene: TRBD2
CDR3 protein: CASSLRSSGPYEQYF
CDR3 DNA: TGCGCCAGCAGCTTGAGGTCTAGCGGGCCCTACGAGCAGTACTTC

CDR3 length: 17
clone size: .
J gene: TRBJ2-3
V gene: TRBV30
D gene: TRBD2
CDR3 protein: CAWSVSKIAGWVDTQYF
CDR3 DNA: TGTGCCTGGAGTGTATCCAAGATAGCGGGATGGGTGGATACGCAGTATTTT

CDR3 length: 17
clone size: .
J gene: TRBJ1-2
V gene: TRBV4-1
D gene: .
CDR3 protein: CASSQPYTPSSREGYTF
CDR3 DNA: TGCGCCAGCAGCCAACCATACACACCCTCCTCTCGTGAGGGCTACACCTTC

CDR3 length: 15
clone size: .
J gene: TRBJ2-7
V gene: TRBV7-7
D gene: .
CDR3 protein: CASSLPEYSGNEQYF
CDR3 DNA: TGTGCTAGCAGCTTACCGGAATACTCAGGAAACGAGCAGTACTTC

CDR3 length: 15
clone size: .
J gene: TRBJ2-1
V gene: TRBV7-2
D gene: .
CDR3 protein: CASSLSRERYNEQFF
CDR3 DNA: TGTGCCAGCAGCCTTTCCAGGGAGAGGTACAATGAGCAGTTCTTC

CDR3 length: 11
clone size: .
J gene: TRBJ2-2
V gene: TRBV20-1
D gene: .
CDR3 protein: CSARVDRELFF
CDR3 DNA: TGCAGTGCTAGAGTTGACAGGGAGCTGTTTTTT